The T cell receptor (beta chain) under discussion was sequenced for a study of blood T cell repertoires in COVID-19. Study background: The United States, Italy and Spain were the sources of the acute and convalescent COVID-19 samples. Sources were T cells, B-cell-depleted T cells, or PBMCs; the material itself was cDNA or gDNA.

This clone has more than one count but fewer than ten. Germline and junction disagree at one end, which may indicate a read error. In the original workflow: By means of reference gene primer amplification, nucleated cell counts were estimated. Data came from immunoSEQ multiplex PCR; TCRdb stores just in-frame clones and leaves some out. Clone size and V and J calls were adopted from that table, with D and trimming inferred from the DNA. The profile shows 150,000 or so clones, around 90% of them singletons. Germline V gene data show CDR1 as KGHSH and CDR2 as LQKENI. This CDR3 region has 15 residues. The chain recombines TRBV18 with TRBJ2-5; tentative D call: TRBD1 (6 bases). This clonotype originated in a woman aged 60-75 years with acute or convalescent COVID-19. Sequencing input: peripheral blood. The CDR3 DNA reads TGTGCCAGCTCACCACCTGGGACACCCCAAGCGACCCAGTACTTC. Encoded protein: CASSPPGTPQATQYF. Full variable domain (missing parts from reference TRBV18 and TRBJ2-5): NAGVMQNPRHLVRRRGQEARLRCSPMKGHSHVYWYRQLPEEGLKFMVYLQKENIIDESGMPKERFSAEFPKEGPSILRIQQVVRGDSAAYFCASSPPGTPQATQYFGPGTRLLVL.